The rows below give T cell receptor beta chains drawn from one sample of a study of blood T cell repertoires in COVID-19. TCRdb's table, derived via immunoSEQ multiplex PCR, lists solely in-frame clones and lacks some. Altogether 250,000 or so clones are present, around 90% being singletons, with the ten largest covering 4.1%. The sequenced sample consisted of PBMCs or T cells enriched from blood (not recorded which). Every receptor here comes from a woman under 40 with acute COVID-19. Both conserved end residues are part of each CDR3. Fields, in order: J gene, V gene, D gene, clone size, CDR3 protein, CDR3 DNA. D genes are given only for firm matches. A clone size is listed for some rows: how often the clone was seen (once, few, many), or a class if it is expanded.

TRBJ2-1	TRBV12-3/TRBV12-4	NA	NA	CASTPGWEQFF	TGTGCCAGCACCCCCGGGTGGGAGCAGTTCTTC
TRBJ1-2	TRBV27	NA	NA	CASRRTDSGGYTF	TGTGCCAGTCGGCGGACTGACTCTGGCGGCTACACCTTC
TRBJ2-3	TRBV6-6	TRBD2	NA	CASRTPLAGEADTQYF	TGTGCCAGCAGGACCCCACTAGCGGGGGAGGCAGATACGCAGTATTTT
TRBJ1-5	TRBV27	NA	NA	CASSKGPVNQPQHF	TGTGCCAGCAGTAAGGGGCCCGTCAATCAGCCCCAGCATTTT
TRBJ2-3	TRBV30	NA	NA	CACIHGHMNTDTQYF	TGTGCCTGCATACACGGACATATGAACACAGATACGCAGTATTTT
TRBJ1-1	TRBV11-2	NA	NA	CASSLVPGRTEAFF	TGTGCCAGCAGCTTAGTTCCGGGTCGTACTGAAGCTTTCTTT
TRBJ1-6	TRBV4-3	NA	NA	CASSQGTRDSPLHF	TGCGCCAGCAGCCAAGGGACGAGGGATTCACCCCTCCACTTT
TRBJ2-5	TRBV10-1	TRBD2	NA	CASSEGTSGSVGETQYF	TGCGCCAGCAGTGAGGGGACTAGCGGGAGTGTCGGGGAGACCCAGTACTTC
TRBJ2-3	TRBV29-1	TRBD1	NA	CSERTGGHTDTQYF	TGCAGCGAACGGACAGGGGGACACACAGATACGCAGTATTTT
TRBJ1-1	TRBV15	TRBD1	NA	CATSSTRTGEQDTEAFF	TGTGCCACCAGCAGCACTCGGACAGGGGAACAGGACACTGAAGCTTTCTTT
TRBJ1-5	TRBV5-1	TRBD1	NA	CASSERTGNQPQHF	TGCGCCAGCAGCGAAAGGACAGGGAACCAGCCCCAGCATTTT
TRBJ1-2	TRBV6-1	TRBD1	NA	CASSDYPTGTGYTF	TGTGCCAGCAGTGATTACCCGACAGGGACTGGCTACACCTTC
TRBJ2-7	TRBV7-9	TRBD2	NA	CASSLGTSNHEQYF	TGTGCCAGCAGCTTGGGGACTAGCAACCACGAGCAGTACTTC
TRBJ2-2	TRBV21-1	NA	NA	CASSNTFGTSGSKVGELFF	TGTGCCAGCAGCAACACCTTTGGGACTAGCGGGAGTAAGGTCGGGGAGCTGTTTTTT
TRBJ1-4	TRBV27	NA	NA	CASSPGRTNEKLFF	TGTGCCAGCAGCCCCGGGAGAACTAATGAAAAACTGTTTTTT
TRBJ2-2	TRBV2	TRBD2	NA	CASSDPSGTGELFF	TGTGCCAGCAGTGACCCTAGCGGCACCGGGGAGCTGTTTTTT
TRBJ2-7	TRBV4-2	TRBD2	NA	CASSHGLDVGYEQYF	TGTGCCAGCAGCCACGGACTAGACGTAGGTTACGAGCAGTACTTC
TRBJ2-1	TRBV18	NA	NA	CASSPPGSGEFGEQFF	TGTGCCAGCTCACCACCGGGATCAGGGGAGTTCGGGGAGCAGTTCTTC
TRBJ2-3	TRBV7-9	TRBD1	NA	CASSPPGTGDADTQYF	TGTGCCAGCAGCCCGCCCGGGACAGGGGATGCAGATACGCAGTATTTT
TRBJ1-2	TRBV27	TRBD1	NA	CASSAQGYGYTF	TGTGCCAGCAGTGCACAGGGGTATGGCTACACCTTC
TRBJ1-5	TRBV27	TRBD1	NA	CASSSQGELGSNQPQHF	TGTGCCAGCAGTTCTCAGGGGGAACTTGGTAGCAATCAGCCCCAGCATTTT
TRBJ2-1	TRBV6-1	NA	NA	CASSEGPRDEQFF	TGTGCCAGCAGTGAAGGTCCCCGGGATGAGCAGTTCTTC
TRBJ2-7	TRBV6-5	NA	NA	CASSPSVLGEQYF	TGTGCCAGCAGTCCTAGCGTCCTGGGGGAGCAGTACTTC
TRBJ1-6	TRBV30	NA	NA	CAWRVNPGAPLHF	TGTGCCTGGAGAGTGAATCCAGGCGCACCCCTCCACTTT
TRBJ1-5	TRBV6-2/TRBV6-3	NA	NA	CASSRGYSNQPQHF	TGTGCCAGCAGCAGAGGGTATAGCAATCAGCCCCAGCATTTT
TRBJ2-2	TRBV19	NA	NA	CASSATADTGELFF	TGTGCCAGTAGTGCGACAGCCGACACCGGGGAGCTGTTTTTT
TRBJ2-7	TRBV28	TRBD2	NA	CASSLGGGPSYEQYF	TGTGCCAGCAGTTTGGGCGGGGGACCCTCCTACGAGCAGTACTTC
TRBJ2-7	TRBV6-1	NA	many	CASSEEAGGAYEQYF	TGTGCCAGCAGTGAAGAAGCGGGTGGTGCCTACGAGCAGTACTTC
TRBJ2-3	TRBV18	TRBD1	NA	CASSPWDRERYTQYF	TGTGCCAGCTCACCATGGGACAGGGAGAGGTATACGCAGTATTTT
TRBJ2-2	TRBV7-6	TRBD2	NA	CASSKPTRIETSGRVEGGELFF	TGTGCCAGCAGCAAGCCCACGAGGATCGAGACTAGCGGGAGGGTGGAAGGCGGGGAGCTGTTTTTT
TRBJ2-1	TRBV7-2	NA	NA	CASSLQSHSYNEQFF	TGTGCCAGCAGCTTACAATCCCACTCCTACAATGAGCAGTTCTTC
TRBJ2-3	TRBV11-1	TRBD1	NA	CASSFTWRTGSDTQYF	TGTGCCAGCAGCTTTACATGGCGGACAGGTTCAGATACGCAGTATTTT
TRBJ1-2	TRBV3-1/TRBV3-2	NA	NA	CASSQSGQINYGYTF	TGTGCCAGCAGCCAATCCGGACAGATTAACTATGGCTACACCTTC
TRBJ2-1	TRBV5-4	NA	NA	CASSLGENEQFF	TGTGCCAGCAGCTTAGGGGAAAATGAGCAGTTCTTC
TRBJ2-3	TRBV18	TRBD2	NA	CASSPRGPGGPADTQYF	TGTGCCAGCTCACCACGGGGTCCGGGGGGTCCAGCAGATACGCAGTATTTT
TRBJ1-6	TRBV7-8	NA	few	CASSLGTLTTWGSPLHF	TGTGCCAGCAGCTTAGGGACTCTTACGACCTGGGGTTCACCCCTCCACTTT
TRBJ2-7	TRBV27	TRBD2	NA	CASSLGLVPDEQYF	TGTGCCAGCAGTTTGGGACTAGTCCCCGACGAGCAGTACTTC
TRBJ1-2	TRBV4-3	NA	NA	CASSQDNAGVYGYTF	TGCGCCAGCAGCCAAGATAATGCAGGGGTCTATGGCTACACCTTC
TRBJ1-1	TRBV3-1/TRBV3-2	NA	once	CASSQDRGEAFF	TGTGCCAGCAGCCAAGACAGAGGTGAAGCTTTCTTT
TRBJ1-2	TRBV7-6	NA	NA	CASSLVPTNNYGYTF	TGTGCCAGCAGCTTAGTCCCGACTAATAACTATGGCTACACCTTC
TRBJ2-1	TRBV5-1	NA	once	CASSRDEGNEQFF	TGCGCCAGCAGTCGCGACGAGGGCAATGAGCAGTTCTTC
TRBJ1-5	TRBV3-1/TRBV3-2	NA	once	CASSQVGGSDQPQHF	TGTGCCAGCAGCCAAGTAGGGGGTAGCGATCAGCCCCAGCATTTT
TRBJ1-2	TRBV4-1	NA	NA	CASSQPGGFGGYTF	TGCGCCAGCAGCCAACCGGGGGGGTTTGGTGGCTACACCTTC
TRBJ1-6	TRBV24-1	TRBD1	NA	CATSEKPRQGRRDSPLHF	TGTGCCACCAGTGAGAAACCCCGACAGGGCAGGAGGGATTCACCCCTCCACTTT
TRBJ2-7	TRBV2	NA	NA	CASTGVTTYEQYF	TGTGCCAGCACGGGGGTAACTACATACGAGCAGTACTTC
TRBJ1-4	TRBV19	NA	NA	CASSDLEHFEKLFF	TGTGCCAGTAGCGACTTAGAGCATTTTGAAAAACTGTTTTTT
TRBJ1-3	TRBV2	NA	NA	CASSDFTGGNSGNTIYF	TGTGCCAGCAGTGATTTTACAGGCGGAAATTCTGGAAACACCATATATTTT
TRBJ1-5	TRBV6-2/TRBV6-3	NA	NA	CASSYDRKKEYSNQPQHF	TGTGCCAGCAGTTATGACAGGAAGAAAGAATATAGCAATCAGCCCCAGCATTTT
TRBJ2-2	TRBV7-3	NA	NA	CASRGGYTGELFF	TGTGCCAGCAGAGGCGGCTACACCGGGGAGCTGTTTTTT
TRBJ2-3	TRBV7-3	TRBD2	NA	CASSSSGRKTDTQYF	TGTGCCAGCAGCTCCAGCGGGAGGAAGACAGATACGCAGTATTTT
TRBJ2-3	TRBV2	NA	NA	CATRTGTSSTDTQYF	TGTGCCACCAGGACAGGGACTAGTAGCACAGATACGCAGTATTTT